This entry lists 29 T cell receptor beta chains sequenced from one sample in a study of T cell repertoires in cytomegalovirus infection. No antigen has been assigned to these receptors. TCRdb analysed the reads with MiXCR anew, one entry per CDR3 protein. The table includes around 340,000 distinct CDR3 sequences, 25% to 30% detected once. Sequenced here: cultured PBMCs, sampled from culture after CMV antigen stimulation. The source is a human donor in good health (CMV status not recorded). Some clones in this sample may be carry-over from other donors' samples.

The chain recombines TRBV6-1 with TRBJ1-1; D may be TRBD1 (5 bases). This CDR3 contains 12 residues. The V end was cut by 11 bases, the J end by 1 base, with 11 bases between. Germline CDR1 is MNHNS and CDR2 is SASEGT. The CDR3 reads CAGRDPNTEAFF. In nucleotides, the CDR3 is TGTGCCGGCCGGGACCCGAACACTGAAGCTTTCTTT.

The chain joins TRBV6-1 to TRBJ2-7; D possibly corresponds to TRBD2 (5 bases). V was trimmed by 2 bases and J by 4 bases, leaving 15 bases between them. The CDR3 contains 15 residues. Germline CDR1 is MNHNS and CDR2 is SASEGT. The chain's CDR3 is CASSEKGRGIYEQYF. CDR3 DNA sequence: TGTGCCAGCAGTGAAAAGGGTCGGGGAATTTACGAGCAGTACTTC.

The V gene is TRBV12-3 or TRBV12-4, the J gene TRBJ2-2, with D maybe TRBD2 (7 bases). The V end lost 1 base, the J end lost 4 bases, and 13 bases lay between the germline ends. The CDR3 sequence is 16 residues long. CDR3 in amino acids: CASSLGEGGPTGELFF. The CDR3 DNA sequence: TGTGCCAGCAGTTTAGGGGAGGGGGGGCCCACCGGGGAGCTGTTTTTT.

The CDR3 DNA reads as TGTGCCTCCTATCAGGACCTTTACAGGAATGAGCAGTTCTTC. This encodes CASYQDLYRNEQFF. This chain joins TRBV2 and TRBJ2-1; maybe TRBD1 (5 bases). V was clipped by 11 bases and J by 7 bases, with 21 bases between them. In germline, CDR1 is SNHLY, CDR2 FYNNEI. The CDR3 spans 14 residues. Looking up the rest from reference TRBV2 and TRBJ2-1 gives the full variable domain: EPEVTQTPSHQVTQMGQEVILRCVPISNHLYFYWYRQILGQKVEFLVSFYNNEISEKSEIFDDQFSVERPDGSNFTLKIRSTKLEDSAMYFCASYQDLYRNEQFFGPGTRLTVL.

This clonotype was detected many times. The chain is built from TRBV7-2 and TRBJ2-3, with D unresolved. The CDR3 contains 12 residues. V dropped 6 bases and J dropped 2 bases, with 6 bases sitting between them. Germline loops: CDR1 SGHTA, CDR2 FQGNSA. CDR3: CASRLNTDTQYF. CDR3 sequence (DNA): TGTGCCAGCAGACTAAACACAGATACGCAGTATTTT.

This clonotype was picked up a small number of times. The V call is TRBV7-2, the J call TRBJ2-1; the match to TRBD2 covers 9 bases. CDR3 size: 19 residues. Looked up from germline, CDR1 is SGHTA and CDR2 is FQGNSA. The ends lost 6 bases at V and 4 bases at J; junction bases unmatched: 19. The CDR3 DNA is TGTGCCAGCAGGTCATCCTCGATTGCGGGAGGGCCTGGGTACAATGAGCAGTTCTTC. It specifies CASRSSSIAGGPGYNEQFF.

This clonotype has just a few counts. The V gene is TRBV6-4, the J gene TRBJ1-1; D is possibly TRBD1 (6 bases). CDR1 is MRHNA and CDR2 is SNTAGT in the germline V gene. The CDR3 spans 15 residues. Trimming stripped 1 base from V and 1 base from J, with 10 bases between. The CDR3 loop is CASSDYRGRNTEAFF. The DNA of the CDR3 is TGTGCCAGCAGTGACTATCGGGGGCGGAACACTGAAGCTTTCTTT.

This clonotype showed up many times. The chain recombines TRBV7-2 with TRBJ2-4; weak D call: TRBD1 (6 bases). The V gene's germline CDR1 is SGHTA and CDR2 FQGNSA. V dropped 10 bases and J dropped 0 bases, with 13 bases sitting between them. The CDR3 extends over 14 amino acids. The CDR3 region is CATQGSLAKNIQYF. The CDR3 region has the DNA TGTGCCACCCAGGGGTCCTTAGCCAAAAACATTCAGTACTTC.

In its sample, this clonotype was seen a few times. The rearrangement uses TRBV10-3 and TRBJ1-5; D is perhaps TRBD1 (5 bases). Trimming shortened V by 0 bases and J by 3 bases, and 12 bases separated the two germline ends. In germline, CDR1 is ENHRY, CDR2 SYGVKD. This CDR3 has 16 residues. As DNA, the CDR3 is TGTGCCATCAGTGAGTCGGGGCAGTCATCCAATCAGCCCCAGCATTTT. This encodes CAISESGQSSNQPQHF.

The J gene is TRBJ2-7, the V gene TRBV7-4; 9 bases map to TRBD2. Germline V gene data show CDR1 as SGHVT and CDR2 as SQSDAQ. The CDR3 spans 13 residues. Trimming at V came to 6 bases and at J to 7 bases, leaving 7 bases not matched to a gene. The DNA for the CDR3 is TGTGCCAGCAGGCGGACTAGCGCGGAGGAGCAGTACTTC. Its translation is CASRRTSAEEQYF.

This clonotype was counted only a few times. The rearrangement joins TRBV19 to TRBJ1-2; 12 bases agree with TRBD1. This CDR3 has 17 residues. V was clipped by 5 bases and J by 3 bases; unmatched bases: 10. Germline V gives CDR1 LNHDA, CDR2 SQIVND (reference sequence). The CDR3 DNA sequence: TGTGCCAGTAGTCCGACCGGGACAGGGGGCGTTTACTATGGCTACACCTTC. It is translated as CASSPTGTGGVYYGYTF.

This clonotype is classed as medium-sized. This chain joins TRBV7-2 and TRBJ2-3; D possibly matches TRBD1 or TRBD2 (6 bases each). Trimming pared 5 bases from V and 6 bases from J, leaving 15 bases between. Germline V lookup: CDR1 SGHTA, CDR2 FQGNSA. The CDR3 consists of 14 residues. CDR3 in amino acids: CASSKKIGGDTQYF. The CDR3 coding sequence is TGTGCCAGCAGCAAGAAGATAGGGGGGGATACGCAGTATTTT.

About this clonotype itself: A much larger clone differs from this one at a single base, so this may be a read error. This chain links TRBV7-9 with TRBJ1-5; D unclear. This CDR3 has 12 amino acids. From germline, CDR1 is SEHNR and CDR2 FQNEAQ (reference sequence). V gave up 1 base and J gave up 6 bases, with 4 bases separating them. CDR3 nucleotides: TGTGCCAGCAGCTTAGGGGTTCAGCCCCAGCATTTT. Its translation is CASSLGVQPQHF.

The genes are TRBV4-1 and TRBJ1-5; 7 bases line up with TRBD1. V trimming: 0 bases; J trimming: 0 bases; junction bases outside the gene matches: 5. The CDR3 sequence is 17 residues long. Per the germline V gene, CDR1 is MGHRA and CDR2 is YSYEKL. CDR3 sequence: CASSQEDRTYSNQPQHF. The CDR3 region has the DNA TGCGCCAGCAGCCAAGAGGACAGGACGTATAGCAATCAGCCCCAGCATTTT.

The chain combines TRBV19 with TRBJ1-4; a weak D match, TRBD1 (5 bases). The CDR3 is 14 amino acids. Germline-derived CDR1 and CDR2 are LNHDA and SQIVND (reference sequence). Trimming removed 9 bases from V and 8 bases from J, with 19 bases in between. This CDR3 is CASKRRGRGEKLFF. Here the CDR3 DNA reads TGTGCCAGCAAAAGACGGGGACGGGGCGAAAAACTGTTTTTT.

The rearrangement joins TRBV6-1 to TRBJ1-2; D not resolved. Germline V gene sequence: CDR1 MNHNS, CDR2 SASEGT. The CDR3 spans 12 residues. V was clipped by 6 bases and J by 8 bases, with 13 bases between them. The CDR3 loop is CASRRGGMGYTF. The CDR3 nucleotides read TGTGCCAGCAGGCGCGGCGGGATGGGCTACACCTTC.

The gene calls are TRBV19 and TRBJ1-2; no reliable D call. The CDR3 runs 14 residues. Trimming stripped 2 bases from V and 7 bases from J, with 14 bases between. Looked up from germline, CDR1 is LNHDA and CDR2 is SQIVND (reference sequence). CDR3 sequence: CASSIPVTSGGYTF. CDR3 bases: TGTGCCAGTAGTATACCCGTGACTAGCGGTGGCTACACCTTC.

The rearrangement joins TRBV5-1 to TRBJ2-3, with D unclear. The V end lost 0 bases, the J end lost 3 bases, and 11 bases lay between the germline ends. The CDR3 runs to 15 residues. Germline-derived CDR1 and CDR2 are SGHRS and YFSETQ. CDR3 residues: CASSLVQVGTDTQYF. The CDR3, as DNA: TGCGCCAGCAGCTTGGTCCAGGTCGGGACAGATACGCAGTATTTT. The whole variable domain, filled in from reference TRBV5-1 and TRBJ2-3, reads KAGVTQTPRYLIKTRGQQVTLSCSPISGHRSVSWYQQTPGQGLQFLFEYFSETQRNKGNFPGRFSGRQFSNSRSEMNVSTLELGDSALYLCASSLVQVGTDTQYFGPGTRLTVL.

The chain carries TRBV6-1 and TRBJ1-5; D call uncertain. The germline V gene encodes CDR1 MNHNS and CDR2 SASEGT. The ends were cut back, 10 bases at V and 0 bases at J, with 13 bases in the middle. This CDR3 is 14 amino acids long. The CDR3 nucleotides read TGTGCCACCTTCGAGCCGTATAGCAATCAGCCCCAGCATTTT. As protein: CATFEPYSNQPQHF.

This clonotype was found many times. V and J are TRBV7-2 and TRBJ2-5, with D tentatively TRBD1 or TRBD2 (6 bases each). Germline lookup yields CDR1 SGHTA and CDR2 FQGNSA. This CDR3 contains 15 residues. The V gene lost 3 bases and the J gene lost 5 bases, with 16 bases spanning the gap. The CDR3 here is CASSFVPGGRETQYF. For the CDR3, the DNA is TGTGCCAGCAGCTTTGTCCCCGGGGGCCGGGAGACCCAGTACTTC. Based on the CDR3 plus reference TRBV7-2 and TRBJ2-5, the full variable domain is GAGVSQSPSNKVTEKGKDVELRCDPISGHTALYWYRQSLGQGLEFLIYFQGNSAPDKSGLPSDRFSAERTGGSVSTLTIQRTQQEDSAVYLCASSFVPGGRETQYFGPGTRLLVL.

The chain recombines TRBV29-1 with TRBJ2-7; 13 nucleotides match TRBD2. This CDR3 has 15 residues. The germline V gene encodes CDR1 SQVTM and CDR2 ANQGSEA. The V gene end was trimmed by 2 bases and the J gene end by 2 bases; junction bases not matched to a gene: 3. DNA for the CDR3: TGCAGCGTTGAAAGGGGGACTAGCGGGGCCTACGAGCAGTACTTC. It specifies CSVERGTSGAYEQYF.

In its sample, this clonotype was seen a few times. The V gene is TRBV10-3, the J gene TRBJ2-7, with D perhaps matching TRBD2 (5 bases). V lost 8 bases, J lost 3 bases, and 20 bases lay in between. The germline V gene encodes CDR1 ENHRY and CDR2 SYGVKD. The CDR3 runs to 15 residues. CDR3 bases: TGTGCCATCCGCCCGGACGGGGTAACATTCTACGAGCAGTACTTC. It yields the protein CAIRPDGVTFYEQYF.

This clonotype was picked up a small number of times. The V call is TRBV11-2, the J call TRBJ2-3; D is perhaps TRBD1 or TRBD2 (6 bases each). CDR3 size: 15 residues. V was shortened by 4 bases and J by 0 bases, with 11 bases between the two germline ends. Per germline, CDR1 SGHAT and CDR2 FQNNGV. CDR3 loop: CASSSRGLSTDTQYF. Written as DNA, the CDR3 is TGTGCCAGCAGCTCCCGGGGGCTCAGCACAGATACGCAGTATTTT.

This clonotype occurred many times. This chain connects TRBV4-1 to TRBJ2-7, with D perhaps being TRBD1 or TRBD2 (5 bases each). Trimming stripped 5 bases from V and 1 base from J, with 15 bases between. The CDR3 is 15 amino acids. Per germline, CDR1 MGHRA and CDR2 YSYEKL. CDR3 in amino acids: CASSSTGWGSYEQYF. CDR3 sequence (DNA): TGCGCCAGCAGCTCTACAGGTTGGGGGTCCTACGAGCAGTACTTC.

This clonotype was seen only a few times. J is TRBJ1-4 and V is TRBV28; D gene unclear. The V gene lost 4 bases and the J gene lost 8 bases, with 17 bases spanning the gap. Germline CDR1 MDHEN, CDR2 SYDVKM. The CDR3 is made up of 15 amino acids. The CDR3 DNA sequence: TGTGCCAGCAGTTCCCGAGGAGACGTCGGGGAAAAACTGTTTTTT. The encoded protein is CASSSRGDVGEKLFF. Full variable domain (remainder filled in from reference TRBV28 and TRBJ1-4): DVKVTQSSRYLVKRTGEKVFLECVQDMDHENMFWYRQDPGLGLRLIYFSYDVKMKEKGDIPEGYSVSREKKERFSLILESASTNQTSMYLCASSSRGDVGEKLFFGSGTQLSVL.

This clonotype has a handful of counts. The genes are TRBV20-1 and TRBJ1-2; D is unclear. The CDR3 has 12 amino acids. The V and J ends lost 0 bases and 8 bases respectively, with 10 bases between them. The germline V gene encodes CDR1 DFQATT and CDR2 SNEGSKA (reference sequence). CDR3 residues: CSARESGDGYTF. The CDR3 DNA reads TGCAGTGCTAGAGAGTCGGGAGACGGCTACACCTTC.

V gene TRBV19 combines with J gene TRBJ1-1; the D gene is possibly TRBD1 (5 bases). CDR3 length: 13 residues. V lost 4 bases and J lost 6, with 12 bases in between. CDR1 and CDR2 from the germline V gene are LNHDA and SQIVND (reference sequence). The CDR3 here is CASSRHRDPEAFF. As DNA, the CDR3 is TGTGCCAGTAGTAGGCACCGGGACCCTGAAGCTTTCTTT.

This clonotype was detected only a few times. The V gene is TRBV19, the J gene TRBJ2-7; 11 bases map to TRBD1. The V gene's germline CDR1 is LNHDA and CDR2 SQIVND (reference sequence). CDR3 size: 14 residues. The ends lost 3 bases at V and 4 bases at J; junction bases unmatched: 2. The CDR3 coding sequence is TGTGCCAGTAGTATCCGGGACAGGGGGTACGAGCAGTACTTC. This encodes CASSIRDRGYEQYF.

CDR3 region: CASTRLAGTGGANVLTF. The CDR3 DNA reads as TGTGCCAGTACGCGACTAGCGGGGACCGGGGGGGCCAACGTCCTGACTTTC. V is TRBV19 and J is TRBJ2-6, with 11 nucleotides matching TRBD2. CDR3 size: 17 residues. Losses at the gene ends were 7 bases for V and 4 bases for J; bases not matched to a gene: 9. CDR1 is LNHDA and CDR2 is SQIVND in the germline V gene (reference sequence).